The 22 T cell receptor beta chains below were found in one sample sequenced in a study of T cell repertoires in cytomegalovirus infection. What these receptors recognize is not known. TCRdb used MiXCR to reprocess the reads, holding one entry per CDR3 protein. The table records roughly 150,000 distinct CDR3 sequences, approximately 21% of them present only once. Sequencing used CD8+ T cells from cultured PBMCs, obtained from culture after CMV antigen stimulation. These receptors all come from a human donor in good health (CMV status not recorded). Some clones in this sample may be carry-over from other donors' samples.

The chain carries TRBV7-2 and TRBJ1-2; 10 bases agree with TRBD1. The CDR3 is made up of 16 amino acids. Germline V gives CDR1 SGHTA, CDR2 FQGNSA. Trimming took 3 bases from V and 6 from J; bases not matched to a gene: 10. The CDR3 DNA sequence: TGTGCCAGCAGCTTCGGGACAGGGGCCTCAAAAAATGGCTACACCTTC. It translates to CASSFGTGASKNGYTF.

The rearrangement uses TRBV9 and TRBJ2-3, with TRBD1 identical over 7 bases. With 6 bases clipped from V and 5 bases from J, the junction kept 12 bases outside the gene matches. The germline V gene has CDR1 SGDLS and CDR2 YYNGEE. The CDR3 is made up of 15 amino acids. This CDR3 is CASTATGTDGDTQYF. In DNA form, the CDR3 reads TGTGCCAGCACCGCAACCGGGACAGATGGAGATACGCAGTATTTT.

This clonotype has a handful of counts. The gene calls are TRBV6-5 and TRBJ1-4, with a tentative D call TRBD1 (5 bases). V was cut by 0 bases and J by 3 bases, with 11 bases left in between. Germline assignment: CDR1 MNHEY and CDR2 SVGAGI. The CDR3 is 16 amino acids. CDR3 bases: TGTGCCAGCAGTTACTCTGGGGGGGAAGCTAATGAAAAACTGTTTTTT. Protein sequence: CASSYSGGEANEKLFF.

The rearrangement links TRBV7-2 to TRBJ2-2; 8 positions match TRBD1. This CDR3 spans 16 amino acids. CDR1 and CDR2 from the germline V gene are SGHTA and FQGNSA. With 3 bases clipped from V and 5 bases from J, the junction kept 8 bases outside the gene matches. DNA of the CDR3: TGTGCCAGCAGCTTTCCACAGGGGGAGGATACCGGGGAGCTGTTTTTT. Translating gives CASSFPQGEDTGELFF.

This chain connects TRBV6-6 to TRBJ2-7; 8 bases are shared with TRBD2. Looked up from germline, CDR1 is MNHNY and CDR2 is SVGAGI (reference sequence). V lost 8 bases and J lost 5; bases outside the gene matches: 20. The length of the CDR3 is 17 residues. The CDR3 coding sequence is TGTGCCAGCGGGTCTGGGGCTAGCGGGCCTGGCTGGGACGAGCAGTACTTC. Translating gives CASGSGASGPGWDEQYF.

Note on this clonotype: At one boundary the junction diverges from the germline segment, which might be a read error. V usage is TRBV7-2 and J usage is TRBJ2-1; TRBD2 might be the D (7 bases). Per germline, CDR1 SGHTA and CDR2 FQGNSA. The CDR3 has 16 amino acids. This CDR3 is CASSLGPLEGGDEQFF. CDR3 DNA: TGTGCCAGCAGTTTAGGGCCGCTAGAGGGGGGGGATGAGCAGTTCTTC.

In its sample, this clonotype was seen a few times. This chain connects TRBV12-3 or TRBV12-4 to TRBJ2-7, with 7 nucleotides matching TRBD1. Trimming took 6 bases from V and 7 from J; bases not matched to a gene: 18. The CDR3 has 16 amino acids. In DNA, the CDR3 is TGTGCCAGCAGCCGCCCCGGACAGGTCCCTGCGATGGAGCAGTACTTC. Protein product: CASSRPGQVPAMEQYF.

The chain couples TRBV7-2 to TRBJ2-7, with D perhaps TRBD1 (5 bases). Trimming stripped 3 bases from V and 2 bases from J, with 8 bases between. Per the germline V gene, CDR1 is SGHTA and CDR2 is FQGNSA. The CDR3 consists of 13 residues. The CDR3 DNA is TGTGCCAGCAGCTTGACAGATACCTACGAGCAGTACTTC. It specifies CASSLTDTYEQYF. The variable domain in full, with the rest retrieved from reference TRBV7-2 and TRBJ2-7, is GAGVSQSPSNKVTEKGKDVELRCDPISGHTALYWYRQSLGQGLEFLIYFQGNSAPDKSGLPSDRFSAERTGGSVSTLTIQRTQQEDSAVYLCASSLTDTYEQYFGPGTRLTVT.

This clonotype was detected a few times. The V and J genes are TRBV7-2 and TRBJ2-7; D is undetermined. Germline CDR1 reads SGHTA; CDR2 reads FQGNSA. This CDR3 region has 15 residues. Trimming pared 2 bases from V and 0 bases from J, leaving 11 bases between. This chain's CDR3 is CASSLRSGISYEQYF. CDR3 bases: TGTGCCAGCAGCTTAAGGAGTGGGATCTCCTACGAGCAGTACTTC.

The gene calls are TRBV19 and TRBJ1-1, with 10 bases matching TRBD1. J gave up 1 base and V 5 bases, and 4 bases lay outside the gene matches. The CDR3 totals 15 residues. Germline V gives CDR1 LNHDA, CDR2 SQIVND (reference sequence). In nucleotides, the CDR3 is TGTGCCAGTAGTTTGACAGGGGGCTGGAACACTGAAGCTTTCTTT. This translates into CASSLTGGWNTEAFF.

This clonotype appeared a few times. The genes are TRBV20-1 and TRBJ2-7; 8 nucleotides line up with TRBD1. Looked up from germline, CDR1 is DFQATT and CDR2 is SNEGSKA (reference sequence). Trimming took 3 bases from V and 2 from J; bases not matched to a gene: 3. This CDR3 has 13 residues. The CDR3 sequence is CSARGQEPYEQYF. The CDR3 bases are TGCAGTGCTAGGGGACAGGAGCCCTACGAGCAGTACTTC.

This clonotype was counted only a few times. V gene TRBV7-2 combines with J gene TRBJ2-4, with D unresolved. This CDR3 is 15 amino acids long. The germline V gene encodes CDR1 SGHTA and CDR2 FQGNSA. Trimming pared 1 base from V and 1 base from J, leaving 8 bases between. The CDR3 loop is CASSLDSLAKNIQYF. In DNA, the CDR3 is TGTGCCAGCAGCTTAGACAGCCTCGCCAAAAACATTCAGTACTTC.

The chain uses TRBV7-2 and TRBJ1-3; TRBD1 agrees at 10 bases. Trimming cost V 6 bases and J 1 base; bases outside gene matches: 6. CDR3 length: 16 amino acids. Germline CDR1 reads SGHTA; CDR2 reads FQGNSA. CDR3 amino acids: CASRTGGAGSGNTIYF. The CDR3 DNA sequence: TGTGCCAGCAGGACAGGGGGCGCGGGATCTGGAAACACCATATATTTT.

The CDR3 region has the DNA TGTGCCAGCAGTGCTGACAGGGAGAGGGGTAAGAGGAATGAGCAGTTCTTC. This gives the protein CASSADRERGKRNEQFF. The chain uses TRBV6-4 and TRBJ2-1; 7 nucleotides line up with TRBD1. The V gene end was trimmed by 4 bases and the J gene end by 7 bases; junction bases not matched to a gene: 16. The V gene's germline CDR1 is MRHNA and CDR2 SNTAGT. The CDR3 totals 17 residues.

This rearrangement joins TRBV7-9 to TRBJ2-7; possibly TRBD1 for D (6 bases). Trimming removed 4 bases at V and 3 bases at J, with 13 bases between. The germline gives CDR1 SEHNR, CDR2 FQNEAQ (reference sequence). The length of the CDR3 is 14 residues. The CDR3 loop reads CASSSAGQRYEQYF. The DNA for the CDR3 is TGTGCCAGCAGCTCGGCCGGACAGCGCTACGAGCAGTACTTC.

The chain has TRBV4-1 and TRBJ2-7, with D unclear. Trimming cost V 5 bases and J 4 bases, with 15 bases left between them. The CDR3 extends over 14 amino acids. Germline V lookup: CDR1 MGHRA, CDR2 YSYEKL. The CDR3 DNA follows: TGCGCCAGCAGCATTTCGCGCGGTGGATACGAGCAGTACTTC. Protein sequence: CASSISRGGYEQYF.

This clonotype has a handful of counts. CDR3 nucleotide sequence: TGTGCCAGTAGTTCCGAGCGGGGGGCTTACAATGAGCAGTTCTTC. It translates to CASSSERGAYNEQFF. The chain is built from TRBV19 and TRBJ2-1; 9 positions agree with TRBD2. This CDR3 has 15 amino acids. CDR1 is LNHDA and CDR2 is SQIVND in the germline V gene (reference sequence). Trimming cost V 5 bases and J 4 bases; bases outside gene matches: 6.

J is TRBJ2-1 and V is TRBV7-8, with unresolved D. The CDR3 has 15 amino acids. Trimming cost V 4 bases and J 0 bases, with 10 bases left between them. In germline, CDR1 is SGHVS, CDR2 FQNEAQ. The CDR3 DNA reads TGTGCCAGCAGCTCCCCAGGACGCTCCTACAATGAGCAGTTCTTC. It codes for CASSSPGRSYNEQFF.

This clonotype was detected a few times. The CDR3 nucleotides read TGTGCCAGCAGCTTTACAGGGGGCCTAGATGGCTACACCTTC. Translation: CASSFTGGLDGYTF. This sequence joins TRBV7-2 and TRBJ1-2; 9 positions match TRBD1. Germline V gene data show CDR1 as SGHTA and CDR2 as FQGNSA. With 3 bases clipped from V and 6 bases from J, the junction kept 5 bases outside the gene matches. The CDR3 has 14 amino acids.

The chain links TRBV6-2 or TRBV6-3 to TRBJ2-1; 10 bases map to TRBD2. Trimming removed 0 bases from V and 0 bases from J; junction bases left unmatched: 17. CDR3 size: 22 residues. Germline V gives CDR1 MNHEY, CDR2 SVGEGT. CDR3 protein: CASSYSLRRAGGPSSSYNEQFF. CDR3 DNA sequence: TGTGCCAGCAGTTACTCTCTCCGCAGAGCGGGGGGGCCCTCAAGCTCCTACAATGAGCAGTTCTTC.

This clonotype occurred a few times. V usage is TRBV7-6 and J usage is TRBJ2-7; D gene uncertain. The germline V gene encodes CDR1 SGHVS and CDR2 FNYEAQ. Trimming took off 5 bases at V and 5 bases at J, with 13 bases between the two ends. The CDR3 consists of 13 residues. This CDR3 reads CASSPTHGDEQYF. CDR3 sequence (DNA): TGTGCCAGCAGCCCTACCCACGGCGACGAGCAGTACTTC.

This clonotype was detected once. The rearrangement joins TRBV13 to TRBJ2-7, with D possibly TRBD1 on 5 matching bases. Trimming took off 4 bases at V and 1 base at J, with 17 bases between the two ends. CDR3 length: 16 residues. CDR1 and CDR2 (germline): PRHDT, FYEKMQ (reference sequence). The CDR3 protein is CASSSLKSGQSYEQYF. CDR3 DNA sequence: TGTGCCAGCAGCTCTCTTAAATCCGGACAATCCTACGAGCAGTACTTC.